This passage covers 3 T cell receptor beta chains from one sample sequenced in a study of beta chain features in type 1 diabetes listed by TCRdb under 2018. Library preparation employed the immunoSEQ multiplex PCR assay. The entire amount of isolated RNA was reverse transcribed using the High Capacity cDNA Reverse Transcription Kit, so the sequenced TCRB transcripts were expressed ones. TCRdb carries this immuneACCESS record with in-frame sequences only. Its versions omit some clonotypes, under half of them owing to an unresolved V gene in the studies checked, with the rest unexplained. The table for this sample lists 900,000 or so clones; under 20% of them were counted only once. The top ten constitute 0.02% to 0.025% of the sample. Material for sequencing was naive CD4+ T cells from blood. The cell subset or site label on this specimen signifies: true naive CD4+ T cells. The receptors stem from a woman younger than 35 in good health.

In this sample, this clone turned up a few times. The gene calls are TRBV9 and TRBJ2-5; perhaps TRBD1 as D (6 bases). V lost 4 bases, J lost 5 bases, and 18 bases lay in between. The CDR3 runs to 15 residues. From germline, CDR1 is SGDLS and CDR2 YYNGEE. This CDR3 is CASSTGTMVRETQYF. The DNA for the CDR3 is TGTGCCAGCAGCACAGGGACAATGGTTAGGGAGACCCAGTACTTC.

This clone occurred a few times. The chain employs TRBV25-1 and TRBJ2-3; 9 bases map to TRBD2. Germline lookup yields CDR1 MGHDK and CDR2 SYGVNS. J gave up 3 bases and V 5 bases, and 3 bases lay outside the gene matches. The CDR3 runs to 14 residues. The CDR3 here is CASSMSGRTDTQYF. The CDR3 bases are TGTGCCAGCAGTATGAGCGGGAGGACAGATACGCAGTATTTT.

The chain has TRBV9 and TRBJ1-2; TRBD1 might be the D (6 bases). The CDR3 loop spans 13 amino acids. Germline V lookup: CDR1 SGDLS, CDR2 YYNGEE. V dropped 6 bases and J dropped 8 bases, with 17 bases sitting between them. The CDR3 DNA reads TGTGCCAGCACCGCCCGGGGGGCGGAAGGCTACACCTTC. This encodes CASTARGAEGYTF.